A selection of T cell receptor beta chains follows, all from one sample in a study of Graves' ophthalmopathy and Graves' hyperthyroidism. Via MiXCR, TCRdb re-called the multiplex PCR reads, giving one row per CDR3 protein. The sample contains around 470,000 distinct CDR3 sequences, approximately 15% of which appear only once. Input material: blood. These receptors were collected from a woman in her thirties with Graves' ophthalmopathy. The CDR3 runs from the conserved cysteine through the conserved F or W. D genes are given only for firm matches. Clone size is stated in some rows and not others, as once, few, many or a class when expanded.

v_gene: TRBV6-2/TRBV6-3
d_gene: .
abundance: many
j_gene: TRBJ1-1
CDR3nt: TGTGCCAGCAGTTATTTAGGCAGGGGGAACACTGAAGCTTTCTTT
CDR3aa: CASSYLGRGNTEAFF

v_gene: TRBV6-5
d_gene: .
abundance: many
j_gene: TRBJ1-1
CDR3nt: TGTGCCAGCATCAGCAGGGAGAGCACTGAAGCTTTCTTT
CDR3aa: CASISRESTEAFF

v_gene: TRBV28
d_gene: TRBD1
abundance: many
j_gene: TRBJ1-6
CDR3nt: TGTGCCAGCAGTCCGGACAGGGCAGATTCACCCCTCCACTTT
CDR3aa: CASSPDRADSPLHF

v_gene: TRBV20-1
d_gene: TRBD2
abundance: many
j_gene: TRBJ2-5
CDR3nt: TGCAGTGCTAGTCCCGGACTAGCGGGAGGGTTTGGGACCCAGTACTTC
CDR3aa: CSASPGLAGGFGTQYF

v_gene: TRBV27
d_gene: .
abundance: .
j_gene: TRBJ1-1
CDR3nt: TGTGCCAGCAGTTTAGGGTTCCAGAGGAACACTGAAGCTTTCTTT
CDR3aa: CASSLGFQRNTEAFF

v_gene: TRBV12-3/TRBV12-4
d_gene: .
abundance: many
j_gene: TRBJ1-3
CDR3nt: TGTGCCAGCAGTTCTCTCAGCCGCTCTGGAAACACCATATATTTT
CDR3aa: CASSSLSRSGNTIYF

v_gene: TRBV29-1
d_gene: .
abundance: many
j_gene: TRBJ2-5
CDR3nt: TGCAGCGGTCGGGGAGGGGGGCAAGAGACCCAGTACTTC
CDR3aa: CSGRGGGQETQYF

v_gene: TRBV2
d_gene: .
abundance: .
j_gene: TRBJ2-7
CDR3nt: TGTGCCAGCAGCCTCTGGGGCTCGGGGGGCGGCGAGCAGTACTTC
CDR3aa: CASSLWGSGGGEQYF

v_gene: TRBV12-3/TRBV12-4
d_gene: .
abundance: many
j_gene: TRBJ2-7
CDR3nt: TGTGCCAGCAGCCTTGGGGAAGGGACCTACGAGCAGTACTTC
CDR3aa: CASSLGEGTYEQYF

v_gene: TRBV28
d_gene: .
abundance: many
j_gene: TRBJ2-7
CDR3nt: TGTGCCAGCAGTTTGGCGGGTTGCGAGCAGTACTTC
CDR3aa: CASSLAGCEQYF

v_gene: TRBV6-1
d_gene: TRBD2
abundance: few
j_gene: TRBJ2-7
CDR3nt: TGTGCCAGCACAAGAGGGAGGGCCTACGAGCAGTACTTC
CDR3aa: CASTRGRAYEQYF

v_gene: TRBV2
d_gene: TRBD1
abundance: many
j_gene: TRBJ1-5
CDR3nt: TGTGCCAGCACGGCAGGGACAGCGCATAGCAATCAGCCCCAGCATTTT
CDR3aa: CASTAGTAHSNQPQHF

v_gene: TRBV29-1
d_gene: .
abundance: .
j_gene: TRBJ2-2
CDR3nt: TGCAGCGTTGAAGGTGCTGGGGTGGGCGGGGAGCTGTTTTTT
CDR3aa: CSVEGAGVGGELFF

v_gene: TRBV7-8
d_gene: .
abundance: many
j_gene: TRBJ1-5
CDR3nt: TGTGCCAGCAGCTCCGTGGTGGGGGACCAGCCCCAGCATTTT
CDR3aa: CASSSVVGDQPQHF

v_gene: TRBV29-1
d_gene: .
abundance: many
j_gene: TRBJ1-1
CDR3nt: TGCAGCGCTGGGGGACCGGGACACTTGAACACTGAAGCTTTCTTT
CDR3aa: CSAGGPGHLNTEAFF

v_gene: TRBV20-1
d_gene: .
abundance: many
j_gene: TRBJ1-1
CDR3nt: TGCAGTGCTAGAGATTTAGTAACAGGGAGGGCTGAAGCTTTCTTT
CDR3aa: CSARDLVTGRAEAFF

v_gene: TRBV4-1
d_gene: TRBD2
abundance: .
j_gene: TRBJ2-7
CDR3nt: TGCGCCAGCAGCCAATATGTAACTAGCGGGATTCGGTTGGCTTCCTACGAGCAGTACTTC
CDR3aa: CASSQYVTSGIRLASYEQYF

v_gene: TRBV12-3/TRBV12-4
d_gene: .
abundance: many
j_gene: TRBJ1-2
CDR3nt: TGTGCCAGCAGTTCTCAGGCGGGCTATGGCTACACCTTC
CDR3aa: CASSSQAGYGYTF

v_gene: TRBV29-1
d_gene: .
abundance: few
j_gene: TRBJ1-1
CDR3nt: TGCAGCGCTGCCGGTCGTTCGAACACTGAAGCTTTCTTT
CDR3aa: CSAAGRSNTEAFF

v_gene: TRBV5-1
d_gene: .
abundance: few
j_gene: TRBJ2-7
CDR3nt: TGCGCCAGCAGACACACCCAAGGCTACGAGCAGTACTTC
CDR3aa: CASRHTQGYEQYF

v_gene: TRBV25-1
d_gene: .
abundance: many
j_gene: TRBJ2-7
CDR3nt: TGTGCCAGCAGAGGGGGGCTAGCGGACTACGAGCAGTACTTC
CDR3aa: CASRGGLADYEQYF

v_gene: TRBV11-2
d_gene: .
abundance: many
j_gene: TRBJ2-4
CDR3nt: TGTGCCAGCAGCCTATATTGGACCTCTGGGAAAAACATTCAGTACTTC
CDR3aa: CASSLYWTSGKNIQYF

v_gene: TRBV30
d_gene: .
abundance: .
j_gene: TRBJ2-2
CDR3nt: TGTGCCTGGAGTGGGCGGGGAACTAACATGGTGGAGCTGTTTTTT
CDR3aa: CAWSGRGTNMVELFF

v_gene: TRBV16
d_gene: .
abundance: many
j_gene: TRBJ1-3
CDR3nt: TGTGCCAGCAGCCAATTAAGCAGCTCTGGAAACACCATATATTTT
CDR3aa: CASSQLSSSGNTIYF

v_gene: TRBV4-2
d_gene: .
abundance: many
j_gene: TRBJ2-5
CDR3nt: TGTGCCAGCAGCCAAGGTCGTCACCACCAAGAGACCCAGTACTTC
CDR3aa: CASSQGRHHQETQYF

v_gene: TRBV6-2/TRBV6-3
d_gene: TRBD1
abundance: many
j_gene: TRBJ2-7
CDR3nt: TGTGCCAGCAGTTACTCTTCGGGGTTGGGGACAGAGCACCTCTACGAGCAGTACTTC
CDR3aa: CASSYSSGLGTEHLYEQYF

v_gene: TRBV6-1
d_gene: .
abundance: many
j_gene: TRBJ2-4
CDR3nt: TGTGCCAGCAGAGACCGTGACGAGGGATGGGCCAAAAACATTCAGTACTTC
CDR3aa: CASRDRDEGWAKNIQYF